This is a list of T cell receptor beta chains from one sample in a study of identical twins. Using its own MiXCR run on the 5' RACE reads, TCRdb lists one record per CDR3 protein. The data show 600,000 to 800,000 distinct CDR3 sequences, with around 21% seen just once and roughly 4% held by the top ten. This sample was shared with a second study, whose subject was T cells expressing NK-cell markers.

Sequenced material: PBMCs. These receptors originate from a woman under 30 in good health. The CDR3 runs from the conserved cysteine through the conserved F or W. D genes are given only for firm matches. The size field is filled for only some rows; it gives once, few, many or a size class.

V gene	clone size	J gene	D gene	CDR3 protein	CDR3 DNA
TRBV27	-	TRBJ1-1	-	CASSPGRAGRSEAFF	TGTGCCAGCAGCCCAGGACGGGCGGGGAGGTCTGAAGCTTTCTTT
TRBV18	few	TRBJ1-5	-	CASSPRQANNQPQHF	TGTGCCAGCTCACCACGGCAGGCGAACAATCAGCCCCAGCATTTT
TRBV20-1	-	TRBJ2-1	-	CSASGVNEQFF	TGCAGTGCTTCGGGTGTGAATGAGCAGTTCTTC
TRBV6-5	-	TRBJ2-3	-	CASSYRDSTDTQYF	TGTGCCAGCAGTTACCGGGATAGCACAGATACGCAGTATTTT
TRBV6-6	many	TRBJ2-7	-	CASRRDTGYEQYF	TGTGCCAGCAGACGGGACACTGGCTACGAGCAGTACTTC
TRBV12-3/TRBV12-4	many	TRBJ2-7	TRBD1	CASSHRDRVSEQYF	TGTGCCAGCAGCCACCGGGACAGGGTCAGCGAGCAGTACTTC
TRBV2	many	TRBJ2-3	TRBD1	CASRARDRGRTDTQYF	TGTGCCAGCAGGGCCCGGGACAGGGGGCGTACAGATACGCAGTATTTT
TRBV18	few	TRBJ1-1	-	CASSPVSAEAFF	TGTGCCAGCTCACCAGTGTCTGCTGAAGCTTTCTTT
TRBV20-1	many	TRBJ2-7	TRBD1	CSAINRDRGPEQYF	TGCAGTGCTATCAACCGGGACAGGGGGCCCGAGCAGTACTTC
TRBV15	few	TRBJ2-5	TRBD2	CATSRGLVGETQYF	TGTGCCACCAGTCGCGGACTAGTAGGGGAGACCCAGTACTTC
TRBV12-3/TRBV12-4	few	TRBJ1-1	TRBD1	CASSQTGLGAEAFF	TGTGCCAGCAGTCAGACAGGGCTGGGGGCTGAAGCTTTCTTT
TRBV6-1	-	TRBJ1-1	-	CASRTPRDTEAFF	TGTGCCAGCAGAACACCCCGGGACACTGAAGCTTTCTTT
TRBV6-5	-	TRBJ2-5	TRBD2	CASSYSLAGAQETQYF	TGTGCCAGCAGTTACTCACTAGCGGGGGCCCAAGAGACCCAGTACTTC
TRBV13	-	TRBJ2-7	-	CASSLAGESREQYF	TGTGCCAGCAGCTTAGCGGGGGAGTCGCGCGAGCAGTACTTC
TRBV7-8	-	TRBJ1-1	-	CASSSDWELGEAFF	TGTGCCAGCAGCTCAGACTGGGAATTGGGTGAAGCTTTCTTT
TRBV20-1	-	TRBJ1-1	TRBD1	CSAPDRANTEAFF	TGCAGTGCCCCGGACAGGGCGAACACTGAAGCTTTCTTT
TRBV12-3/TRBV12-4	-	TRBJ2-2	TRBD2	CASSPSAGVPGELFF	TGTGCCAGCAGTCCCTCAGCGGGGGTACCGGGGGAGCTGTTTTTT
TRBV12-3/TRBV12-4	few	TRBJ2-7	-	CASTPRLGSYEQYF	TGTGCCAGCACCCCGCGACTGGGCTCCTACGAGCAGTACTTC
TRBV9	many	TRBJ2-7	TRBD1	CASSVGTGVTYEQYF	TGTGCCAGCAGCGTAGGGACAGGGGTGACCTACGAGCAGTACTTC
TRBV7-9	many	TRBJ2-5	TRBD1	CASSLAGTAQETQYF	TGTGCCAGCAGCTTAGCGGGGACAGCCCAAGAGACCCAGTACTTC
TRBV9	many	TRBJ2-3	TRBD2	CASSPPAGITDTQYF	TGTGCCAGCAGCCCACCAGCGGGGATCACAGATACGCAGTATTTT
TRBV30	-	TRBJ2-1	TRBD2	CACSGTSRGDEQFF	TGTGCCTGTTCCGGGACTAGCAGGGGCGATGAGCAGTTCTTC
TRBV12-3/TRBV12-4	-	TRBJ1-1	-	CASSFARGTEAFF	TGTGCCAGCAGTTTCGCGCGGGGCACTGAAGCTTTCTTT
TRBV11-2	few	TRBJ2-5	-	CASSFSGAGATLQETQYF	TGTGCCAGCAGCTTCTCGGGTGCAGGGGCCACCCTTCAAGAGACCCAGTACTTC
TRBV24-1	-	TRBJ2-1	-	CATSDSRDGYNEQFF	TGTGCCACCAGTGATTCTAGGGACGGTTACAATGAGCAGTTCTTC
TRBV10-3	-	TRBJ2-2	TRBD1	CAILGTENTGELFF	TGTGCCATCCTCGGGACAGAGAACACCGGGGAGCTGTTTTTT
TRBV20-1	-	TRBJ2-3	-	CSARWLAGPGSTDTQYF	TGCAGTGCTAGATGGCTCGCCGGGCCCGGGAGCACAGATACGCAGTATTTT
TRBV20-1	many	TRBJ2-1	TRBD2	CSARDQTSGSSYNEQFF	TGCAGTGCTAGAGATCAGACTAGCGGCAGCTCCTACAATGAGCAGTTCTTC
TRBV20-1	-	TRBJ1-1	-	CSAGLGGGGLNTEAFF	TGCAGTGCTGGCCTGGGAGGAGGGGGGCTGAACACTGAAGCTTTCTTT
TRBV29-1	few	TRBJ2-2	-	CSVRVRTGELFF	TGCAGCGTGAGGGTGCGGACCGGGGAGCTGTTTTTT
TRBV7-3	few	TRBJ2-1	-	CASSLRAGAFNEQFF	TGTGCCAGCAGCTTAAGGGCGGGGGCTTTCAATGAGCAGTTCTTC
TRBV12-3/TRBV12-4	few	TRBJ1-6	-	CASSLSGGVKNSPLHF	TGTGCCAGCAGTTTATCGGGGGGCGTGAAGAATTCACCCCTCCACTTT
TRBV6-5	many	TRBJ1-1	TRBD1	CASSYGQGNTEAFF	TGTGCCAGCAGTTACGGACAGGGGAACACTGAAGCTTTCTTT
TRBV20-1	-	TRBJ2-4	-	CSASTGLDKNIQYF	TGCAGTGCTAGTACAGGTTTGGACAAAAACATTCAGTACTTC
TRBV3-1	many	TRBJ2-5	-	CASSHSSAETQYF	TGTGCCAGCAGCCACAGCTCCGCGGAGACCCAGTACTTC
TRBV5-1	many	TRBJ2-7	-	CASIEIPGSPYEQYF	TGCGCCAGCATCGAAATACCCGGGAGCCCCTACGAGCAGTACTTC
TRBV5-1	few	TRBJ2-3	-	CASSLTASSSTDTQYF	TGCGCCAGCAGCCTGACAGCTTCATCTAGCACAGATACGCAGTATTTT
TRBV5-1	few	TRBJ2-5	-	CASSEGRQETQYF	TGCGCCAGCAGCGAGGGGAGGCAAGAGACCCAGTACTTC
TRBV10-3	few	TRBJ2-3	-	CAISDPGVAPSTDTQYF	TGTGCCATCAGTGATCCCGGAGTAGCGCCTAGCACAGATACGCAGTATTTT
TRBV6-4	many	TRBJ2-3	TRBD2	CASSDNIGGATDTQYF	TGTGCCAGCAGTGACAATATCGGGGGGGCGACAGATACGCAGTATTTT